This T cell receptor beta chain was profiled in a study of blood T cell repertoires in COVID-19. Study details: In each case, the material was cDNA or gDNA derived from T cells, B-cell-depleted T cells, or PBMCs.

CDR1 and CDR2 (germline): MDHEN, SYDVKM. The germline V and J ends were trimmed by 6 bases and 5 bases, with 10 bases remaining between them. The CDR3 has 12 amino acids. Source study methods: Estimated nucleated cell counts came from reference gene primer amplification. Assay used: immunoSEQ multiplex PCR; TCRdb lists only in-frame clones, some missing. V and J calls and clone size are those listed in that table; D and trimming were worked out from the DNA. The sample has roughly 100,000 clones, 85% to 95% seen once. The TCR was taken from a man between 45 and 60 years old with active COVID-19. The chain uses TRBV28 and TRBJ2-5; the D gene is possibly TRBD1 (5 bases). The source material was peripheral blood. In DNA form, the CDR3 reads TGTGCCAGCAGGTCAGGGTTGGAGACCCAGTACTTC. This sequence encodes CASRSGLETQYF.